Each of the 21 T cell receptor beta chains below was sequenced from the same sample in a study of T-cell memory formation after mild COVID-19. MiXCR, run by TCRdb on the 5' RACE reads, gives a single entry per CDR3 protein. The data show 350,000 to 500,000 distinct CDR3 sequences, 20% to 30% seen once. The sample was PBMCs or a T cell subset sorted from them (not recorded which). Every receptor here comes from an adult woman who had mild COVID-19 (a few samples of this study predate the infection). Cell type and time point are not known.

CDR3 nucleotide sequence: TGCGCCAGCAGCTCCCAGGGTAAAACTGAGCAGTTCTTC. It yields the protein CASSSQGKTEQFF. The rearrangement links TRBV5-1 to TRBJ2-1; a weak D match, TRBD1 (5 bases). V was cut by 3 bases and J by 9 bases, with 13 bases left in between. There are 13 residues in the CDR3. CDR1 and CDR2 (germline): SGHRS, YFSETQ.

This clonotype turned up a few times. The CDR3 nucleotides are TGTGCCAGCAGCCAAGAGGGGGGGTCCTACAATGAGCAGTTCTTC. Its translation: CASSQEGGSYNEQFF. This chain uses TRBV3-1 with TRBJ2-1; TRBD2 matches 7 bases. Germline assignment: CDR1 LGHDT and CDR2 YNNKEL (reference sequence). The CDR3 covers 15 residues. V trimming: 0 bases; J trimming: 1 base; junction bases outside the gene matches: 0.

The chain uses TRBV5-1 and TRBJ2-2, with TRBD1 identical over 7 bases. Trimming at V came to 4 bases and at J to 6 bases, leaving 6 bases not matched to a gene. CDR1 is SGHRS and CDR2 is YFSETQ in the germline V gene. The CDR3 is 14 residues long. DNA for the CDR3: TGCGCCAGCAGCACGCGGACAGGTCCCGGGGAGCTGTTTTTT. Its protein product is CASSTRTGPGELFF.

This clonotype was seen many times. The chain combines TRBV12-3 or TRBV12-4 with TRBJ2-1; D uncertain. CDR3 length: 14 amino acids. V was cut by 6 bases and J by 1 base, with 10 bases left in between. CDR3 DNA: TGTGCCAGCAGGATTGACCAGTCCTACAATGAGCAGTTCTTC. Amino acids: CASRIDQSYNEQFF.

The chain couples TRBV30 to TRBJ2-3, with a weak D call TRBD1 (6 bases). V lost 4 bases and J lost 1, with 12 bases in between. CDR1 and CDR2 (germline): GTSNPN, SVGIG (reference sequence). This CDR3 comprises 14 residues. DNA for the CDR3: TGTGCCTGGAAATGGGGGCGCGGCACAGATACGCAGTATTTT. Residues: CAWKWGRGTDTQYF.

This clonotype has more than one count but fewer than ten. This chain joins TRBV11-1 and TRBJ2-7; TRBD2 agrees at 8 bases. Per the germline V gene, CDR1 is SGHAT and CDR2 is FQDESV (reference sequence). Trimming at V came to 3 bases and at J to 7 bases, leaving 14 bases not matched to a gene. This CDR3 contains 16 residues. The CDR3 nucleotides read TGTGCCAGCAGCTTCGGGGAAGTAGCGGGACGTGGGGAGCAGTACTTC. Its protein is CASSFGEVAGRGEQYF.

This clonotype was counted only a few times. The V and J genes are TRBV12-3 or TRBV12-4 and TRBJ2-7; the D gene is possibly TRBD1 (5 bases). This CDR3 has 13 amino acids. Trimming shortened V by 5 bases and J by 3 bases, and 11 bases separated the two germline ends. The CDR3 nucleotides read TGTGCCAGCAGTCAAAGGGGATACTACGAGCAGTACTTC. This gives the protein CASSQRGYYEQYF.

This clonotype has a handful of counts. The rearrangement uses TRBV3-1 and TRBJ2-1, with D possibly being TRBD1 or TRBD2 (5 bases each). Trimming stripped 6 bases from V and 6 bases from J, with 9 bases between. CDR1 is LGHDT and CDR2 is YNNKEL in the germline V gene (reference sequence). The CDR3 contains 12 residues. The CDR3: CASRGPVNEQFF. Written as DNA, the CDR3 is TGTGCCAGCAGGGGACCCGTCAATGAGCAGTTCTTC.

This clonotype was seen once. The CDR3 region is CASSPSLAGETQYF. DNA of the CDR3: TGTGCCAGCAGCCCATCGTTAGCGGGAGAGACGCAGTATTTT. This rearrangement joins TRBV7-2 to TRBJ2-3; 9 nucleotides align to TRBD2. V shed 5 bases and J 9 bases; nucleotides not matched to a gene: 9. Germline CDR1 and CDR2: SGHTA and FQGNSA. The CDR3 has 14 amino acids. The variable domain in full, completed from reference TRBV7-2 and TRBJ2-3, reads GAGVSQSPSNKVTEKGKDVELRCDPISGHTALYWYRQSLGQGLEFLIYFQGNSAPDKSGLPSDRFSAERTGGSVSTLTIQRTQQEDSAVYLCASSPSLAGETQYFGPGTRLTVL.

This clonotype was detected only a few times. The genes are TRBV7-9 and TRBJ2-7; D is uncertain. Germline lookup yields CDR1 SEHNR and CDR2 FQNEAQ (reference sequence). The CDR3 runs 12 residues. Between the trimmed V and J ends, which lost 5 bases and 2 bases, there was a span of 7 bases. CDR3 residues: CASSPQTYEQYF. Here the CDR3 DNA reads TGTGCCAGCAGCCCGCAGACCTACGAGCAGTACTTC.

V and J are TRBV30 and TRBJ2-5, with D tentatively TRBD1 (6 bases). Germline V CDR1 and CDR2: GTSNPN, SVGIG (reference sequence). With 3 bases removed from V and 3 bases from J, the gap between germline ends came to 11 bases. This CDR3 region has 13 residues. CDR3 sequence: CAWSMGTKETQYF. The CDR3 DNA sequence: TGTGCCTGGAGCATGGGGACAAAAGAGACCCAGTACTTC.

CDR3 DNA sequence: TGTGCCAGCAGCCGGAGCGGGGGGGCCGACGAGCAGTTCTTC. Protein sequence: CASSRSGGADEQFF. The chain recombines TRBV12-3 or TRBV12-4 with TRBJ2-1; 10 nucleotides match TRBD2. The ends lost 6 bases at V and 10 bases at J; junction bases unmatched: 9. The CDR3 consists of 14 residues.

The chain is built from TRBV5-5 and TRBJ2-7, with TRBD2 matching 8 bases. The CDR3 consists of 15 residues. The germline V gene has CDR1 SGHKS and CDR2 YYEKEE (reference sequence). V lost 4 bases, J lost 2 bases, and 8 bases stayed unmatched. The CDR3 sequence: CASSPGLADTYEQYF. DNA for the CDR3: TGTGCCAGCAGCCCCGGACTAGCTGATACCTACGAGCAGTACTTC. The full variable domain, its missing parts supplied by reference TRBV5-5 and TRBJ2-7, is DAGVTQSPTHLIKTRGQQVTLRCSPISGHKSVSWYQQVLGQGPQFIFQYYEKEERGRGNFPDRFSARQFPNYSSELNVNALLLGDSALYLCASSPGLADTYEQYFGPGTRLTVT.

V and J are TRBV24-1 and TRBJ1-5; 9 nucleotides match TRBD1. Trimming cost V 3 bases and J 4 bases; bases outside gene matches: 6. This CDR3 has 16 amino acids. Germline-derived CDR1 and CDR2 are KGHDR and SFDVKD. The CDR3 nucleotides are TGTGCCACCAGTGATGGGGGACAGGGCCCAAATCAGCCCCAGCATTTT. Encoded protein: CATSDGGQGPNQPQHF.

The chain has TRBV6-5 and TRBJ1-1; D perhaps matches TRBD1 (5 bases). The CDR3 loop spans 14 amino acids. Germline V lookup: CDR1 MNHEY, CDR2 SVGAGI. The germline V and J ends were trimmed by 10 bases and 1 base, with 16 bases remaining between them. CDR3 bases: TGTGCCACCTCCGCAGGGACTCAGAACACTGAAGCTTTCTTT. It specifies CATSAGTQNTEAFF.

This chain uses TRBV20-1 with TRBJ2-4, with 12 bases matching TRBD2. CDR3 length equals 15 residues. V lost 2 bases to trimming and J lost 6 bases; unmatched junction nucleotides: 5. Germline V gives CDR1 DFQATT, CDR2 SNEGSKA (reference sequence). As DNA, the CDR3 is TGCAGTGCTAGATCCCTGACTAGCGGGAGAAACATTCAGTACTTC. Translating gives CSARSLTSGRNIQYF.

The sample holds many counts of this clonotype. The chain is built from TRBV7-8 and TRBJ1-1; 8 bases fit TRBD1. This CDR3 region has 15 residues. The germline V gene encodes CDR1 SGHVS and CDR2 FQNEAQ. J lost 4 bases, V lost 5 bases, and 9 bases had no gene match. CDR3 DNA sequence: TGTGCCAGCAGCCTGGACAGGGCGTTCGGCACTGAAGCTTTCTTT. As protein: CASSLDRAFGTEAFF.

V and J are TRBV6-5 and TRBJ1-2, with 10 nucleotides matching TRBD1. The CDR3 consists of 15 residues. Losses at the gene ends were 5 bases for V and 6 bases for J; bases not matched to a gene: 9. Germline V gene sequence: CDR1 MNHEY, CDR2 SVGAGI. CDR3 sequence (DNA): TGTGCCAGCAGTACCCGGACAGGGGGTTTCGATGGCTACACCTTC. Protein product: CASSTRTGGFDGYTF.

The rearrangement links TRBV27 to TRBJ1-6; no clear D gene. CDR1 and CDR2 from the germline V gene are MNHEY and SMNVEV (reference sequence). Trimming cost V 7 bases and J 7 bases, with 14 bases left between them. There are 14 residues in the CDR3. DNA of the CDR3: TGTGCCAGCACCCCCGACTCGGCCAATTCACCCCTCCACTTT. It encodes CASTPDSANSPLHF.

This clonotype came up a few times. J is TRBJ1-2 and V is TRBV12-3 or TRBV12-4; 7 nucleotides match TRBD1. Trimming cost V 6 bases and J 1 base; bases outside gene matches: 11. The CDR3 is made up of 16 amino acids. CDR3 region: CASRTRDSANNYGYTF. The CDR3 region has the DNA TGTGCCAGCAGAACTCGGGACAGTGCCAATAACTATGGCTACACCTTC.

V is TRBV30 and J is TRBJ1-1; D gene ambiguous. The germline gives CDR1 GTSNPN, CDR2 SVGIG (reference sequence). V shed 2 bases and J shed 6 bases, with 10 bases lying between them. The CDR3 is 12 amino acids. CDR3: CAWSPAPSEAFF. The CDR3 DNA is TGTGCCTGGAGTCCAGCGCCCTCTGAAGCTTTCTTT.